This paragraph covers one TCR beta chain sequence. Its target is unknown. PCR was performed using 60 Vbeta and 13 Jbeta primers. Using immunoSEQ multiplex PCR, the repertoire was profiled, and TCRdb retains in-frame clones only, with some absent. The profile shows over 150,000 clones, 80% to 85% of them singletons. The sample comes from a study of cytomegalovirus exposure and HLA in healthy donors. Study outcomes and limitations: One cluster of highly shared sequence variants probably arose as a sequencing artifact. The Asian-associated ancestry cluster reportedly had fewer N-insertions than the approximately 670-donor mean in a later analysis.

The CMV serostatus of this donor was not recorded. The receptor was derived from a human donor in good health. The sequenced sample was PBMCs.

The chain's CDR3 is CATRTVPSGEQYF. DNA for the CDR3: TGCGCCACCCGTACCGTTCCATCGGGCGAGCAGTACTTC. The rearrangement links TRBV5-1 to TRBJ2-7; no reliable D call. The ends were cut back, 9 bases at V and 6 bases at J, with 19 bases in the middle. This CDR3 region has 13 residues. CDR1 is SGHRS, CDR2 YFSETQ, per germline.